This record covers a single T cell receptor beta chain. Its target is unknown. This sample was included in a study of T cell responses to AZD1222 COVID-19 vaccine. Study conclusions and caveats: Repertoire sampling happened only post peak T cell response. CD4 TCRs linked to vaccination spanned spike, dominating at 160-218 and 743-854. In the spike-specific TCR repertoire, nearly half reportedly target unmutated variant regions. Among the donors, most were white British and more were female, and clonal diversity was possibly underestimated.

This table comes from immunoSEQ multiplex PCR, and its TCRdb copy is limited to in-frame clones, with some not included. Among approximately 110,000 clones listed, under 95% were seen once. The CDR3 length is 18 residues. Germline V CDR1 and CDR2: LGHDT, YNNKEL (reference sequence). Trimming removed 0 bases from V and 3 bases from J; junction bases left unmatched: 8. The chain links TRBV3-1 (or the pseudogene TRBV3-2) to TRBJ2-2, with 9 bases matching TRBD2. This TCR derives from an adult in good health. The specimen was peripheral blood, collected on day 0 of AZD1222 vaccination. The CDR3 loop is CASSQDVGVAGDTGELFF. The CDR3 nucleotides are TGTGCCAGCAGCCAAGATGTAGGGGTAGCGGGGGACACCGGGGAGCTGTTTTTT.